This is a list of T cell receptor beta chains from one sample in a study of early T cells in non-severe SARS-CoV-2 infection. Each CDR3 protein is one row after TCRdb ran MiXCR on the 5' RACE reads. The profile shows about 71,000 distinct CDR3 sequences, around an eighth of them singletons. The specimen comprised whole blood, sampled at baseline. The receptor source for this set is an adult who was a healthcare worker with PCR-confirmed SARS-CoV-2 infection or an uninfected control (not recorded which). The CDR3 runs from the conserved cysteine through the conserved F or W. D genes are given only for firm matches. Expanded clones are given a class, and other clones once, few, many or no size at all.

d_call	v_call	clone_size	j_call	cdr3_nt	cdr3_aa
TRBD1	TRBV7-9	many	TRBJ2-7	TGTGCCAGCAGCGGGGACAGATCCTACGAGCAGTACTTC	CASSGDRSYEQYF
NA	TRBV29-1	few	TRBJ2-3	TGCAGCGTTGAAGATCGGGGAGATACGCAGTATTTT	CSVEDRGDTQYF
NA	TRBV11-2	many	TRBJ2-3	TGTGCCAGCAGCCTCCGGACTGTCACAGATACGCAGTATTTT	CASSLRTVTDTQYF
TRBD1	TRBV5-5	few	TRBJ1-4	TGTGCCAGCAGCTTAAGGGCAGGGGGCTCGGATGAAAAACTGTTTTTT	CASSLRAGGSDEKLFF
TRBD1	TRBV2	many	TRBJ1-6	TGTGCCAGCAGAGAAGCCCCAGGGGGCGGTGGGTCACCCCTCCACTTT	CASREAPGGGGSPLHF
NA	TRBV28	NA	TRBJ2-6	TGTGCCATCCGGCCAGCGCGACAGGATTTTTCTGGGGCCAACGTCCTGACTTTC	CAIRPARQDFSGANVLTF
NA	TRBV4-3	many	TRBJ2-5	TGCGCCAGCAGCCAAGAACCCGGAGAGACCCAGTACTTC	CASSQEPGETQYF
NA	TRBV7-2	NA	TRBJ1-6	TGTGCCAGCAGCTATCCGCTGTCACCCCTCCACTTT	CASSYPLSPLHF
TRBD1	TRBV10-3	few	TRBJ1-1	TGTGCCATCAGACCCGGACAGGGGAACACTGAAGCTTTCTTT	CAIRPGQGNTEAFF
TRBD1	TRBV5-8	NA	TRBJ1-2	TGTGCCAGCAGCTTGGCCCAGGGGGCCACTGGCTACACCTTC	CASSLAQGATGYTF
NA	TRBV14	NA	TRBJ2-5	TGTGCCAGCAGCCAAGTGTCCGGGGAAGCAGAGACCCAGTACTTC	CASSQVSGEAETQYF
NA	TRBV11-2	NA	TRBJ2-5	TGTGCCAGCAGCTTAGCTAGGGCGCGAGAGACCCAGTACTTC	CASSLARARETQYF
NA	TRBV6-6	NA	TRBJ2-2	TGTGCCAGCGGGGACACCTACACCGGGGAGCTGTTTTTT	CASGDTYTGELFF
TRBD2	TRBV7-7	few	TRBJ2-1	TGTGCTAGCAGTCGTACTAGCGGGGGGATCAATGAGCAGTTCTTC	CASSRTSGGINEQFF
TRBD1	TRBV24-1	NA	TRBJ2-5	TGTGCCACCAGCCACCCGGGACAGGGAAGAGAGACCCAGTACTTC	CATSHPGQGRETQYF
NA	TRBV11-3	few	TRBJ1-1	TGTGCCAGCAGCTTCGGACCGAACACTGAAGCTTTCTTT	CASSFGPNTEAFF
NA	TRBV3-1	NA	TRBJ2-5	TGTGCCAGCAGCCAAGGGTGGCAAGGGACCCAGTACTTC	CASSQGWQGTQYF
NA	TRBV18	few	TRBJ2-6	TGTGCCAGCTCACCCGTACAGGACTCTGGGGCCAACGTCCTGACTTTC	CASSPVQDSGANVLTF
NA	TRBV12-3/TRBV12-4	many	TRBJ1-3	TGTGCCAGCAGTTTAGTCGGCAGGGGACTCAGCTCTGGAAACACCATATATTTT	CASSLVGRGLSSGNTIYF
NA	TRBV10-3	NA	TRBJ2-5	TGTGCCATCAGTGACGGGGAAGAGACCCAGTACTTC	CAISDGEETQYF
NA	TRBV7-9	few	TRBJ1-2	TGTGCCAGCAGCTCCGGGGACGGTAACTATGGCTACACCTTC	CASSSGDGNYGYTF
TRBD1	TRBV7-2	few	TRBJ1-1	TGTGCCAGCAGCGGCCGACAGGGGATGTACACTGAAGCTTTCTTT	CASSGRQGMYTEAFF
NA	TRBV24-1	NA	TRBJ2-7	TGTGCCACCAGTGAGACCGGGACGGGAACCTACGAGCAGTACTTC	CATSETGTGTYEQYF
TRBD1	TRBV29-1	many	TRBJ1-2	TGCAGCGCCCTCGGGACAGGGATCGGTGGCTACACCTTC	CSALGTGIGGYTF
NA	TRBV18	many	TRBJ1-1	TGTGCCAGCTCACCAGGGAAGGGTGAAGCTTTCTTT	CASSPGKGEAFF
NA	TRBV28	few	TRBJ2-7	TGTGCCAGCAGCCCAGGCGGTGTTACTTCATACGAGCAGTACTTC	CASSPGGVTSYEQYF
NA	TRBV7-8	NA	TRBJ2-7	TGTGCCAGCAGCTTCCAGTACGAGCAGTACTTC	CASSFQYEQYF
NA	TRBV29-1	NA	TRBJ2-3	TGCAGCGTTGCCAGGGCTCTGGATACGCAGTATTTT	CSVARALDTQYF
TRBD1	TRBV28	few	TRBJ2-7	TGTGCCCACACTGAGGCGGGACAGGGCTATGAGCAGTACTTC	CAHTEAGQGYEQYF
TRBD2	TRBV5-4	NA	TRBJ2-3	TGTGCCAGCAGCCCGACTAGCGGGGGGGCCGGGGCAGATACGCAGTATTTT	CASSPTSGGAGADTQYF
TRBD2	TRBV12-3/TRBV12-4	NA	TRBJ2-3	TGTGCCAGCAGTCTCGGGACTAGCGGGGTGACAGATACGCAGTATTTT	CASSLGTSGVTDTQYF
TRBD2	TRBV28	NA	TRBJ2-5	TGTGCCAGCAGTTCCACGCGGGGGGGCCGGGAGACCCAGTACTTC	CASSSTRGGRETQYF
NA	TRBV5-1	NA	TRBJ2-1	TGCGCCAGCAGCCCCGGGACTCCACTCAATGAGCAGTTCTTC	CASSPGTPLNEQFF
NA	TRBV28	many	TRBJ1-5	TGTGCCAGCAGTTTATTGGGCAGGGTCGTTGGCAATCAGCCCCAGCATTTT	CASSLLGRVVGNQPQHF
TRBD2	TRBV11-2	NA	TRBJ2-5	TGTGCCAGCAGCTTAGGGGCTTGGGCTAGCGGAGGGAGGAGGACCCAGTACTTC	CASSLGAWASGGRRTQYF